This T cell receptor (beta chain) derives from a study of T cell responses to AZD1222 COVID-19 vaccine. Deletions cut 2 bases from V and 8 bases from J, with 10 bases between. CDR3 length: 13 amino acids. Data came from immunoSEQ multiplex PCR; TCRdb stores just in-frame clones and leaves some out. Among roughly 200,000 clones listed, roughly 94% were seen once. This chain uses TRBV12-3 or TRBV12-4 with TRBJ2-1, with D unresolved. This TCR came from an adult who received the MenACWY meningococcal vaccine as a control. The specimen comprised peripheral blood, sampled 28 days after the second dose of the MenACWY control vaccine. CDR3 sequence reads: CASSLTNRDEQFF. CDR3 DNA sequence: TGTGCCAGCAGTTTAACAAATAGGGATGAGCAGTTCTTC.